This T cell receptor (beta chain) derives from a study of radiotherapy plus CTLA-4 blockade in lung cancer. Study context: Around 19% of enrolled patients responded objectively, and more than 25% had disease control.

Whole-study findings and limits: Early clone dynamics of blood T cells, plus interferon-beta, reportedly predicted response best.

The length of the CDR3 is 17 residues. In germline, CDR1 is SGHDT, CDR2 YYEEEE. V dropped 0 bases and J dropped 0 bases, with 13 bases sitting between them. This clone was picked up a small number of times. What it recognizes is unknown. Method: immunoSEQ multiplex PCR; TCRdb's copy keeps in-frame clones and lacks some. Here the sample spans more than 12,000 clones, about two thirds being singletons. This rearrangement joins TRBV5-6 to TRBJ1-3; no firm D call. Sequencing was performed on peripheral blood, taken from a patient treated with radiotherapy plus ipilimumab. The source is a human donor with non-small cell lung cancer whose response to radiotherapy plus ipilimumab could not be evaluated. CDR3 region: CASSLELRSSSGNTIYF. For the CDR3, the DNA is TGTGCCAGCAGCTTGGAGTTACGGTCATCCTCTGGAAACACCATATATTTT.